Below, 21 T cell receptor beta chains from the same sample are listed, as sequenced in a study of vaccination and CD4 T cells after COVID-19. No antigen has been identified for these receptors. Sequence data for DNA of cultured CD4+ T cells were generated by the Oncomine TCR Beta short-read assay. TCRdb analysed the PCR reads with MiXCR anew, one entry per CDR3 protein. The data hold some 9,300 distinct CDR3 sequences, with 73% observed a single time. Treatment in this sample: approximately 10-day PBMC culture with coronavirus spike peptide pools or control peptides (ViraFEST assay). The source material was CD4+ T cells from blood, cultured in vitro. Every receptor here comes from a human donor who had recovered from COVID-19.

CDR3 in amino acids: CASSPDRDYDTQYF. CDR3 nucleotides: TGTGCCAGCAGCCCCGACAGGGATTATGATACGCAGTATTTT. This chain joins TRBV28 and TRBJ2-3; 7 bases agree with TRBD1. Germline V CDR1 and CDR2: MDHEN, SYDVKM. Losses at the gene ends were 6 bases for V and 6 bases for J; bases not matched to a gene: 9. The length of the CDR3 is 14 residues.

The V and J genes are TRBV10-3 and TRBJ2-1; no definite D call. Germline assignment: CDR1 ENHRY and CDR2 SYGVKD. V lost 0 bases, J lost 0 bases, and 12 bases lay in between. The CDR3 totals 17 residues. CDR3 sequence (DNA): TGTGCCATCAGTGAGTCGAAGCCGGGCAACTCCTACAATGAGCAGTTCTTC. This encodes CAISESKPGNSYNEQFF.

The J gene is TRBJ1-1, the V gene TRBV7-2; D is possibly TRBD1 (5 bases). The germline V gene has CDR1 SGHTA and CDR2 FQGNSA. Trimming removed 7 bases from V and 5 bases from J, with 17 bases in between. There are 14 residues in the CDR3. The DNA for the CDR3 is TGTGCCAGCAACCGACGTAGGGGTGAGACTGAAGCTTTCTTT. Its translation: CASNRRRGETEAFF.

The chain joins TRBV10-3 to TRBJ2-7; 12 bases fit TRBD1. From germline, CDR1 is ENHRY and CDR2 SYGVKD. The CDR3 extends over 15 amino acids. Losses at the gene ends were 7 bases for V and 5 bases for J; bases not matched to a gene: 9. The CDR3 nucleotides are TGTGCCATCAAGGGGGGACAGGGGGCAAGCAACGAGCAGTACTTC. This translates into CAIKGGQGASNEQYF.

The V and J genes are TRBV15 and TRBJ2-3; 7 bases align to TRBD2. V lost 1 base to trimming and J lost 4 bases; unmatched junction nucleotides: 11. The CDR3 spans 17 residues. Germline V gene sequence: CDR1 LNHNV, CDR2 YYDKDF (reference sequence). The CDR3 DNA follows: TGTGCCACCAGCAGAGTTGGCGCGGGAGATCGCCCAGATACGCAGTATTTT. Translating it yields CATSRVGAGDRPDTQYF.

The V gene is TRBV21-1, the J gene TRBJ1-5. TRBV21-1 has pseudogene status. This CDR3 is built from 14 residues. The CDR3 is CASSLWQGNQPQHF. CDR3 bases: TGTGCCAGCAGTTTGTGGCAGGGCAATCAGCCCCAGCATTTT.

As DNA, the CDR3 is TGTGCCAGCAGTGATTTATTATCCCTCCAAGAGACCCAGTACTTC. Its protein is CASSDLLSLQETQYF. The V call is TRBV25-1, the J call TRBJ2-5; D uncertain. The CDR3 consists of 15 residues. Germline lookup yields CDR1 MGHDK and CDR2 SYGVNS. Between the trimmed V and J ends, which lost 3 bases and 1 base, there was a span of 12 bases.

This clonotype was detected a few times. The chain has TRBV3-1 and TRBJ2-7, with no clear D. Germline V CDR1 and CDR2: LGHDT, YNNKEL (reference sequence). The V and J ends lost 5 bases and 3 bases respectively, with 5 bases between them. This CDR3 spans 11 amino acids. The CDR3 DNA follows: TGTGCCAGCAGCACCGGCTACGAGCAGTACTTC. Translated, it gives CASSTGYEQYF.

The chain carries TRBV7-9 and TRBJ1-1; D not resolved. The V end lost 5 bases, the J end lost 0 bases, and 13 bases lay between the germline ends. The CDR3 totals 15 residues. The germline CDR1 and CDR2 sequences are SEHNR and FQNEAQ (reference sequence). The CDR3 loop is CASSRWTDMNTEAFF. DNA for the CDR3: TGTGCCAGCAGCCGATGGACGGATATGAACACTGAAGCTTTCTTT.

The V call is TRBV10-3, the J call TRBJ2-3; the D gene is possibly TRBD1 (5 bases). This CDR3 is 14 amino acids long. V was trimmed by 5 bases and J by 1 base, leaving 10 bases between them. CDR1 ENHRY and CDR2 SYGVKD come from the germline V gene. The CDR3, as DNA: TGTGCCATCAGTCCCGGCAGGGGCACAGATACGCAGTATTTT. Translated, it gives CAISPGRGTDTQYF.

The chain recombines TRBV7-6 with TRBJ2-1, with 9 nucleotides matching TRBD1. The CDR3 runs 15 residues. The germline gives CDR1 SGHVS, CDR2 FNYEAQ. J lost 6 bases, V lost 1 base, and 4 bases had no gene match. CDR3 sequence: CASSLGTGVPNEQFF. DNA for the CDR3: TGTGCCAGCAGCTTAGGGACAGGGGTTCCCAATGAGCAGTTCTTC.

The chain links TRBV11-3 to TRBJ1-1; possibly TRBD1 for D (6 bases). CDR3 size: 15 residues. Trimming removed 5 bases from V and 2 bases from J, with 15 bases in between. Germline V CDR1 and CDR2: SGHNT, YENEEA. The chain's CDR3 is CASSPLHGGNTEAFF. The CDR3 DNA follows: TGTGCCAGCAGCCCACTTCACGGGGGCAACACTGAAGCTTTCTTT.

The rearrangement uses TRBV2 and TRBJ1-6; D is unclear. This CDR3 region has 16 residues. Germline CDR1 is SNHLY and CDR2 is FYNNEI. V was trimmed by 0 bases and J by 7 bases, leaving 13 bases between them. CDR3 in amino acids: CASSEARRAGNSPLHF. The CDR3 nucleotides are TGTGCCAGCAGTGAAGCGCGGCGGGCGGGCAATTCACCCCTCCACTTT.

This clonotype turned up a few times. The gene calls are TRBV7-2 and TRBJ1-1, with D perhaps TRBD1 (6 bases). This CDR3 is 15 amino acids long. V dropped 5 bases and J dropped 5 bases, with 18 bases sitting between them. Germline V gene data show CDR1 as SGHTA and CDR2 as FQGNSA. CDR3 DNA sequence: TGTGCCAGCAGCCAATTGCAGGGGATGGGAACTGAAGCTTTCTTT. Encoded protein: CASSQLQGMGTEAFF.

The chain joins TRBV6-1 to TRBJ2-7, with D uncertain. The CDR3 extends over 14 amino acids. Trimming took 8 bases from V and 2 from J, leaving 16 bases between them. Germline V lookup: CDR1 MNHNS, CDR2 SASEGT. The CDR3 nucleotides read TGTGCCAGCCAGGACCGGAAAACAGCCTACGAGCAGTACTTC. This codes for CASQDRKTAYEQYF.

This chain uses TRBV20-1 with TRBJ2-3; D unclear. The V and J ends lost 0 bases and 2 bases respectively, with 15 bases between them. This CDR3 is 16 amino acids long. CDR1 is DFQATT and CDR2 is SNEGSKA in the germline V gene (reference sequence). CDR3 amino acids: CSARDLGLLYTDTQYF. The CDR3 coding sequence is TGCAGTGCTAGAGATTTGGGCCTACTCTACACAGATACGCAGTATTTT.

This clonotype has a handful of counts. The chain is built from TRBV20-1 and TRBJ2-3, with 7 bases fitting TRBD2. Germline V gene lookup returns CDR1 DFQATT and CDR2 SNEGSKA (reference sequence). This CDR3 contains 14 residues. V was pared by 3 bases and J by 6 bases, with 9 bases of the junction left unmatched. As DNA, the CDR3 is TGCAGTGCTAGTTTGGGGGGGGAGTCGGATACGCAGTATTTT. It translates to CSASLGGESDTQYF.

The rearrangement uses TRBV7-9 and TRBJ2-3, with D perhaps TRBD2 (6 bases). V lost 1 base, J lost 0 bases, and 11 bases lay in between. Germline lookup yields CDR1 SEHNR and CDR2 FQNEAQ (reference sequence). This CDR3 region has 16 residues. As DNA, the CDR3 is TGTGCCAGCAGCTTAGACGGTCGGGAGAGCACAGATACGCAGTATTTT. It encodes CASSLDGRESTDTQYF.

The chain employs TRBV7-3 and TRBJ2-5; 8 bases map to TRBD2. CDR1 SGHTA and CDR2 FQGTGA come from the germline V gene. This CDR3 region has 15 residues. Losses at the gene ends were 5 bases for V and 5 bases for J; bases not matched to a gene: 10. The CDR3 loop reads CASSPQAREGETQYF. The CDR3 coding sequence is TGTGCCAGCAGCCCCCAGGCCCGGGAGGGCGAGACCCAGTACTTC.

The chain carries TRBV7-9 and TRBJ2-5; maybe TRBD2 (6 bases). With 1 base removed from V and 4 bases from J, the gap between germline ends came to 13 bases. The germline V gene encodes CDR1 SEHNR and CDR2 FQNEAQ (reference sequence). The CDR3 runs to 15 residues. The CDR3 coding sequence is TGTGCCAGCAGCTTAGAACGGCCCGGGGGAGAGACCCAGTACTTC. This codes for CASSLERPGGETQYF.

This chain joins TRBV6-1 and TRBJ2-7, with TRBD1 identical over 10 bases. The germline CDR1 and CDR2 sequences are MNHNS and SASEGT. The CDR3 length is 15 residues. Unmatched junction bases numbered 12, after V lost 7 bases and J lost 6 bases. In DNA, the CDR3 is TGTGCCAGCACCCCCGCCCGGACAGGGGGAGGCGAGCAGTACTTC. The encoded protein is CASTPARTGGGEQYF.